This T cell receptor (beta chain) came from a study of OX40 agonist ivuxolimab in advanced cancers. The method was immunoSEQ multiplex PCR; TCRdb's version includes in-frame clones alone and lacks a portion of them. The table shows tens of thousands of clones, with less than 90% occurring only once. V was pared by 5 bases and J by 2 bases, with 23 bases between. Germline V gives CDR1 MDHEN, CDR2 SYDVKM. CDR3 length equals 18 residues. The rearrangement uses TRBV28 and TRBJ2-3; D is possibly TRBD1 (6 bases). The sample was CD4+ or CD8+ T cells sorted from blood, taken in a trial of the OX40 agonist ivuxolimab. The source is an adult with an advanced solid tumor such as melanoma, head and neck, liver or kidney cancer. CDR3 protein: CASSPLDRPTEPTDTQYF. In DNA, the CDR3 is TGTGCCAGCAGTCCGCTAGACAGGCCGACGGAACCCACAGATACGCAGTATTTT. Variable domain in full (rest from reference TRBV28 and TRBJ2-3): DVKVTQSSRYLVKRTGEKVFLECVQDMDHENMFWYRQDPGLGLRLIYFSYDVKMKEKGDIPEGYSVSREKKERFSLILESASTNQTSMYLCASSPLDRPTEPTDTQYFGPGTRLTVL.